Below, 27 T cell receptor beta chains from the same sample are listed, as sequenced in a study of T-cell memory formation after mild COVID-19. TCRdb processed the 5' RACE reads anew with MiXCR; each CDR3 protein has one entry. The sample records 350,000 to 400,000 distinct CDR3 sequences, under 15% being singletons. The sample consisted of PBMCs or a T cell subset sorted from them (not recorded which). The source of these receptors is a man aged 18 to 30 who had mild COVID-19 (a few samples of this study predate the infection). Cell type and time point are not known.

This clonotype showed up just a few times. V is TRBV5-1 and J is TRBJ2-2; 7 bases align to TRBD1. Trimming at V came to 6 bases and at J to 0 bases, leaving 8 bases not matched to a gene. The CDR3 loop spans 16 amino acids. Germline V gene lookup returns CDR1 SGHRS and CDR2 YFSETQ. CDR3 protein: CASNLIGTANTGELFF. CDR3 bases: TGCGCCAGCAACCTTATCGGGACAGCGAACACCGGGGAGCTGTTTTTT. The full variable domain, rest sourced from reference TRBV5-1 and TRBJ2-2, is KAGVTQTPRYLIKTRGQQVTLSCSPISGHRSVSWYQQTPGQGLQFLFEYFSETQRNKGNFPGRFSGRQFSNSRSEMNVSTLELGDSALYLCASNLIGTANTGELFFGEGSRLTVL.

This clonotype was observed a handful of times. The V gene is TRBV7-9, the J gene TRBJ2-3, with D maybe TRBD2 (5 bases). Trimming removed 3 bases from V and 5 bases from J, with 15 bases in between. The CDR3 consists of 15 residues. Germline-derived CDR1 and CDR2 are SEHNR and FQNEAQ (reference sequence). The CDR3 loop reads CASSFYKDGIDTQYF. The CDR3 DNA is TGTGCCAGCAGCTTTTACAAGGACGGGATAGATACGCAGTATTTT. The full variable domain, its missing parts supplied by reference TRBV7-9 and TRBJ2-3, is DTGVSQNPRHKITKRGQNVTFRCDPISEHNRLYWYRQTLGQGPEFLTYFQNEAQLEKSRLLSDRFSAERPKGSFSTLEIQRTEQGDSAMYLCASSFYKDGIDTQYFGPGTRLTVL.

The rearrangement links TRBV9 to TRBJ1-1; D is uncertain. The CDR3 is 15 amino acids. Deletions cut 2 bases from V and 3 bases from J, with 14 bases between. Germline CDR1 is SGDLS and CDR2 is YYNGEE. In DNA form, the CDR3 reads TGTGCCAGCAGCGTCGCTGCGAAGGCCCACACTGAAGCTTTCTTT. Its translation: CASSVAAKAHTEAFF.

The genes are TRBV4-1 and TRBJ1-5; tentative D call: TRBD1 (5 bases). This CDR3 comprises 16 residues. Germline CDR1 and CDR2: MGHRA and YSYEKL. Deletions cut 1 base from V and 1 base from J, with 11 bases between. This CDR3 reads CASSQVLGGSNQPQHF. CDR3 in DNA: TGCGCCAGCAGCCAAGTACTCGGGGGAAGCAATCAGCCCCAGCATTTT.

A few counts support this clonotype. The V and J genes are TRBV2 and TRBJ2-1; D might be TRBD1 (6 bases). The CDR3 runs 12 residues. Germline assignment: CDR1 SNHLY and CDR2 FYNNEI. CDR3 sequence: CSRGGRDNEQFF. The CDR3, as DNA: TGTAGCCGTGGGGGCCGGGACAATGAGCAGTTCTTC. The entire variable domain, with the rest obtained from reference TRBV2 and TRBJ2-1, is as follows: EPEVTQTPSHQVTQMGQEVILRCVPISNHLYFYWYRQILGQKVEFLVSFYNNEISEKSEIFDDQFSVERPDGSNFTLKIRSTKLEDSAMYFCSRGGRDNEQFFGPGTRLTVL.

This chain uses TRBV20-1 with TRBJ1-4, with D perhaps matching TRBD1 (5 bases). CDR1 is DFQATT and CDR2 is SNEGSKA in the germline V gene (reference sequence). V was pared by 1 base and J by 12 bases, with 12 bases between. The CDR3 sequence is 12 residues long. CDR3 residues: CSARVGLGELFF. In nucleotides, the CDR3 is TGCAGTGCTAGAGTGGGGCTTGGGGAACTGTTTTTT.

This clonotype has a handful of counts. The V call is TRBV29-1, the J call TRBJ2-5, with TRBD2 identical over 8 bases. Germline assignment: CDR1 SQVTM and CDR2 ANQGSEA. The CDR3 runs to 12 residues. The trim removed 6 bases at V and 7 bases at J, leaving 7 bases unmatched. The CDR3 DNA reads TGCAGCGTGAGGGGCGGGGGGACGACCCAGTACTTC. Amino acid sequence: CSVRGGGTTQYF.

DNA for the CDR3: TGTGCCAGCAGCACAATAAACACTGAAGCTTTCTTT. It encodes CASSTINTEAFF. The chain is built from TRBV7-6 and TRBJ1-1, with D hard to call. The germline V and J ends were trimmed by 5 bases and 2 bases, with 6 bases remaining between them. This CDR3 is 12 amino acids long. Germline lookup yields CDR1 SGHVS and CDR2 FNYEAQ.

The gene calls are TRBV5-4 and TRBJ2-7, with D perhaps matching TRBD1 (5 bases). Germline V CDR1 and CDR2: SGHNT, YYREEE (reference sequence). CDR3 length: 14 amino acids. V was pared by 1 base and J by 5 bases, with 13 bases between. The CDR3 coding sequence is TGTGCCAGCAGCTTGTCCTCCCAGGGTGACGAGCAGTACTTC. This codes for CASSLSSQGDEQYF.

This clonotype has just a few counts. The V and J genes are TRBV10-2 and TRBJ1-2; D gene unclear. V gave up 7 bases and J gave up 4 bases, with 13 bases separating them. This CDR3 has 13 amino acids. The germline V gene encodes CDR1 WSHSY and CDR2 SAAADI. CDR3 protein: CASTPGWTYGYTF. The DNA of the CDR3 is TGCGCCAGCACCCCTGGGTGGACCTATGGCTACACCTTC.

The table lists this clonotype with a few counts. The gene calls are TRBV12-3 or TRBV12-4 and TRBJ1-5; D is uncertain. The CDR3 has 14 amino acids. Trimming stripped 2 bases from V and 10 bases from J, with 15 bases between. The CDR3 spells CASSLRSVRSPQHF. For the CDR3, the DNA is TGTGCCAGCAGTTTACGATCGGTCCGCTCCCCCCAGCATTTT.

This clonotype was counted a few times. The chain links TRBV6-5 to TRBJ2-7, with D possibly being TRBD2 (7 bases). Germline CDR1 MNHEY, CDR2 SVGAGI. The ends were cut back, 5 bases at V and 2 bases at J, with 10 bases in the middle. The CDR3 is 13 amino acids. CDR3 sequence reads: CASSQGGAYEQYV. The CDR3 bases are TGTGCCAGCAGTCAAGGGGGGGCCTACGAGCAGTACGTC.

The V call is TRBV5-4, the J call TRBJ2-5; the D gene is possibly TRBD1 (6 bases). Germline-derived CDR1 and CDR2 are SGHNT and YYREEE (reference sequence). V was pared by 3 bases and J by 3 bases, with 15 bases between. The CDR3 extends over 15 amino acids. In DNA form, the CDR3 reads TGTGCCAGCAGCTCAAAGGGGGTAGGGGAAGAGACCCAGTACTTC. Residues: CASSSKGVGEETQYF. The full variable domain, in which reference TRBV5-4 and TRBJ2-5 provide the parts outside the CDR3, is ETGVTQSPTHLIKTRGQQVTLRCSSQSGHNTVSWYQQALGQGPQFIFQYYREEENGRGNFPPRFSGLQFPNYSSELNVNALELDDSALYLCASSSKGVGEETQYFGPGTRLLVL.

The chain is built from TRBV4-3 and TRBJ1-5; D possibly corresponds to TRBD1 (5 bases). The germline gives CDR1 LGHNA, CDR2 YSLEER. The CDR3 consists of 13 residues. V was pared by 4 bases and J by 3 bases, with 7 bases between. The CDR3 is CASSLQANQPQHF. The CDR3 DNA follows: TGCGCCAGCAGCCTACAGGCCAATCAGCCCCAGCATTTT.

This clonotype was counted a few times. The gene calls are TRBV6-2 or TRBV6-3 and TRBJ1-1, with D unclear. Looked up from germline, CDR1 is MNHEY and CDR2 is SVGEGT. This CDR3 is 16 amino acids long. Trimming left V 8 bases short and J 0 bases short, with 19 bases between. The CDR3: CASGLLLSVMNTEAFF. In DNA form, the CDR3 reads TGTGCCAGCGGGTTACTACTATCGGTAATGAACACTGAAGCTTTCTTT.

The rearrangement joins TRBV20-1 to TRBJ2-5, with D perhaps TRBD1 (6 bases). Trimming stripped 2 bases from V and 5 bases from J, with 15 bases between. Germline V lookup: CDR1 DFQATT, CDR2 SNEGSKA (reference sequence). This CDR3 region has 14 residues. The CDR3 sequence: CSARSLTGLETQYF. Here the CDR3 DNA reads TGCAGTGCTAGAAGCCTTACAGGGCTGGAGACCCAGTACTTC.

V is TRBV6-1 and J is TRBJ2-4, with a tentative D call TRBD1 (5 bases). Germline lookup yields CDR1 MNHNS and CDR2 SASEGT. The CDR3 loop spans 13 amino acids. Trimming stripped 0 bases from V and 5 bases from J, with 5 bases between. In DNA, the CDR3 is TGTGCCAGCAGTGAAGCGGGGCAAAACATTCAGTACTTC. This encodes CASSEAGQNIQYF.

This clonotype came up a few times. This chain connects TRBV20-1 to TRBJ1-2, with 9 bases aligning to TRBD1. The CDR3 runs 16 residues. After removal of 2 bases from V and 5 bases from J, the junction contained 12 bases not matched to a gene. The germline V gene has CDR1 DFQATT and CDR2 SNEGSKA (reference sequence). CDR3 nucleotide sequence: TGCAGTGCTAGATTTTCCGACAGGGGGTTTATTTATGGCTACACCTTC. Encoded protein: CSARFSDRGFIYGYTF.

This clonotype was seen a few times. This sequence joins TRBV12-3 or TRBV12-4 and TRBJ1-4; 7 bases are shared with TRBD1. The CDR3 length is 14 residues. The V segment lost 6 bases and the J segment 8 bases; nucleotides outside the gene matches: 9. The CDR3 DNA reads as TGTGCCAGCAGAAAACAGGGGAGCGGAGAAAAACTGTTTTTT. Amino acids: CASRKQGSGEKLFF.

This clonotype was observed a handful of times. V usage is TRBV5-1 and J usage is TRBJ2-3, with D perhaps TRBD2 (6 bases). CDR1 and CDR2 (germline): SGHRS, YFSETQ. The CDR3 has 14 amino acids. Trimming stripped 0 bases from V and 4 bases from J, with 9 bases between. The CDR3 bases are TGCGCCAGCAGCTTGGGACTAGGGGCAGATACGCAGTATTTT. Protein sequence: CASSLGLGADTQYF.

This clonotype was seen a few times. This sequence joins TRBV3-1 and TRBJ1-1, with a possible D match to TRBD1 (5 bases). V was pared by 3 bases and J by 3 bases, with 8 bases between. The CDR3 sequence is 13 residues long. Germline V gives CDR1 LGHDT, CDR2 YNNKEL (reference sequence). The CDR3 DNA is TGTGCCAGCAGCCAGGTCAGGGACACTGAAGCTTTCTTT. Translating it yields CASSQVRDTEAFF. The variable domain in full, with the rest retrieved from reference TRBV3-1 and TRBJ1-1, is DTAVSQTPKYLVTQMGNDKSIKCEQNLGHDTMYWYKQDSKKFLKIMFSYNNKELIINETVPNRFSPKSPDKAHLNLHINSLELGDSAVYFCASSQVRDTEAFFGQGTRLTVV.

This clonotype was observed a few times. The V call is TRBV7-9, the J call TRBJ2-4; 7 bases are shared with TRBD1. V shed 6 bases, J shed 6 bases, and the junction held 8 bases outside the gene matches. This CDR3 contains 14 residues. CDR1 is SEHNR and CDR2 is FQNEAQ in the germline V gene (reference sequence). CDR3 loop: CASSPGGRGNIQYF. In DNA, the CDR3 is TGTGCCAGCAGTCCAGGGGGACGAGGAAACATTCAGTACTTC.

The chain combines TRBV15 with TRBJ2-1, with D tentatively TRBD1 (6 bases). The V gene lost 3 bases and the J gene lost 0 bases, with 12 bases spanning the gap. This CDR3 has 16 residues. CDR1 is LNHNV and CDR2 is YYDKDF in the germline V gene (reference sequence). This CDR3 is CATSRRQANSYNEQFF. CDR3 DNA sequence: TGTGCCACCAGCAGGAGACAGGCAAACTCCTACAATGAGCAGTTCTTC. The full variable domain, in which reference TRBV15 and TRBJ2-1 provide the parts outside the CDR3, is DAMVIQNPRYQVTQFGKPVTLSCSQTLNHNVMYWYQQKSSQAPKLLFHYYDKDFNNEADTPDNFQSRRPNTSFCFLDIRSPGLGDTAMYLCATSRRQANSYNEQFFGPGTRLTVL.

Many counts were recorded for this clonotype. This chain connects TRBV27 to TRBJ2-3; D is perhaps TRBD2 (7 bases). Germline lookup yields CDR1 MNHEY and CDR2 SMNVEV (reference sequence). This CDR3 contains 15 residues. V lost 3 bases, J lost 2 bases, and 12 bases lay in between. The CDR3: CASSLGRGLTDTQYF. Here the CDR3 DNA reads TGTGCCAGCAGTTTGGGGCGGGGGCTCACAGATACGCAGTATTTT.

This clonotype showed up just a few times. This chain links TRBV9 with TRBJ2-5; 9 nucleotides match TRBD1. CDR3 size: 16 residues. Trimming at V came to 4 bases and at J to 4 bases, leaving 11 bases not matched to a gene. The V gene's germline CDR1 is SGDLS and CDR2 YYNGEE. CDR3 sequence reads: CASSPRDRAPGETQYF. CDR3 DNA sequence: TGTGCCAGCAGCCCAAGGGACAGGGCACCGGGAGAGACCCAGTACTTC.

The sample holds many counts of this clonotype. The rearrangement uses TRBV12-3 or TRBV12-4 and TRBJ1-2; D gene ambiguous. V was pared by 3 bases and J by 8 bases, with 7 bases between. The CDR3 spans 11 residues. For the CDR3, the DNA is TGTGCCAGCAGTTTTGGCGAGGGCTACACCTTC. Its translation is CASSFGEGYTF.

In its sample, this clonotype was seen a few times. The chain uses TRBV24-1 and TRBJ2-3; D is unresolved. The V gene's germline CDR1 is KGHDR and CDR2 SFDVKD. V was pared by 5 bases and J by 0 bases, with 8 bases between. The CDR3 runs to 14 residues. The chain's CDR3 is CATSVDGSTDTQYF. As DNA, the CDR3 is TGTGCCACCAGTGTGGACGGGAGCACAGATACGCAGTATTTT.